The 22 T cell receptor beta chains below were found in one sample sequenced in a study of T cell repertoires in cytomegalovirus infection. TCRdb reprocessed the reads via MiXCR and lists one record per CDR3 protein. The sample consists of approximately 770,000 distinct CDR3 sequences, under 35% of them appearing once. Their recognized antigens are unknown. The input for sequencing was cultured CD8+ T cells from PBMCs, taken from culture after CMV antigen stimulation. The receptors come from a human donor in good health (CMV status not recorded). Some clones in this sample may be carry-over from other donors' samples.

This clonotype has a single count. The V call is TRBV5-1, the J call TRBJ2-3; 8 bases are a match to TRBD1. Germline assignment: CDR1 SGHRS and CDR2 YFSETQ. J lost 5 bases, V lost 4 bases, and 6 bases had no gene match. The CDR3 is made up of 14 amino acids. The CDR3 DNA sequence: TGCGCCAGCAGCACGGGACAGGTTGAAGATACGCAGTATTTT. Translation gives CASSTGQVEDTQYF. The entire variable domain, with the rest obtained from reference TRBV5-1 and TRBJ2-3, is as follows: KAGVTQTPRYLIKTRGQQVTLSCSPISGHRSVSWYQQTPGQGLQFLFEYFSETQRNKGNFPGRFSGRQFSNSRSEMNVSTLELGDSALYLCASSTGQVEDTQYFGPGTRLTVL.

The DNA of the CDR3 is TGTGCCAGCAGCCCTGGACCGTTGAACACTGAAGCTTTCTTT. Protein sequence: CASSPGPLNTEAFF. The chain carries TRBV14 and TRBJ1-1; D not resolved. Germline CDR1 reads SGHDN; CDR2 reads FVKESK. V was cut by 4 bases and J by 0 bases, with 9 bases left in between. CDR3 length: 14 amino acids.

The chain carries TRBV12-5 and TRBJ1-1; TRBD1 might be the D (5 bases). The CDR3 is 13 residues long. Trimming pared 5 bases from V and 5 bases from J, leaving 12 bases between. CDR1 and CDR2 from the germline V gene are LGHNT and FRNRAP. The CDR3 DNA follows: TGTGCTAGTGGTCCCGGGGGACCGACTGAAGCTTTCTTT. Amino acid sequence: CASGPGGPTEAFF.

This clonotype was counted a few times. The gene calls are TRBV7-9 and TRBJ1-1; possibly TRBD1 for D (6 bases). The CDR3 length is 15 residues. Germline V lookup: CDR1 SEHNR, CDR2 FQNEAQ (reference sequence). The V gene lost 1 base and the J gene lost 8 bases, with 17 bases spanning the gap. The CDR3 sequence: CASSLDFQGPIEAFF. Written as DNA, the CDR3 is TGTGCCAGCAGCTTAGATTTCCAGGGGCCGATAGAAGCTTTCTTT.

Many counts were recorded for this clonotype. The chain has TRBV7-2 and TRBJ2-7; D gene uncertain. Trimming left V 0 bases short and J 1 base short, with 16 bases between. The CDR3 has 17 amino acids. CDR1 is SGHTA and CDR2 is FQGNSA in the germline V gene. CDR3 in amino acids: CASSLATFTDGSYEQYV. The DNA of the CDR3 is TGTGCCAGCAGCTTAGCAACATTCACGGACGGATCCTACGAGCAGTACGTC.

This clonotype qualifies as medium-sized. The V gene is TRBV11-2, the J gene TRBJ2-3; D remains unclear. The germline V and J ends were trimmed by 6 bases and 4 bases, with 5 bases remaining between them. Germline CDR1 and CDR2: SGHAT and FQNNGV. The CDR3 is 11 residues long. The CDR3 DNA reads TGTGCCAGCAGTTTATCAGATACGCAGTATTTT. It is translated as CASSLSDTQYF.

In its sample, this clonotype was seen a few times. The rearrangement uses TRBV2 and TRBJ2-7; D tentatively reads TRBD1 or TRBD2 (5 bases each). V was clipped by 3 bases and J by 11 bases, with 8 bases between them. The length of the CDR3 is 10 residues. Germline values: CDR1 SNHLY, CDR2 FYNNEI. The CDR3 here is CASSDGGEYF. CDR3 coding DNA: TGTGCCAGCAGTGATGGGGGAGAGTACTTC. The entire variable domain, with the rest obtained from reference TRBV2 and TRBJ2-7, is as follows: EPEVTQTPSHQVTQMGQEVILRCVPISNHLYFYWYRQILGQKVEFLVSFYNNEISEKSEIFDDQFSVERPDGSNFTLKIRSTKLEDSAMYFCASSDGGEYFGPGTRLTVT.

J is TRBJ2-1 and V is TRBV19; TRBD1 or TRBD2 may be the D gene (6 bases each). Germline V CDR1 and CDR2: LNHDA, SQIVND (reference sequence). The CDR3 covers 14 residues. The V end lost 1 base, the J end lost 9 bases, and 13 bases lay between the germline ends. DNA of the CDR3: TGTGCCAGTAGTATAGTTCCCCGGGGGCCTGAGCAGTTCTTC. Amino acid sequence: CASSIVPRGPEQFF.

The genes are TRBV7-3 and TRBJ2-3; 8 nucleotides agree with TRBD2. J gave up 4 bases and V 9 bases, and 9 bases lay outside the gene matches. The germline CDR1 and CDR2 sequences are SGHTA and FQGTGA. CDR3 length equals 14 residues. The CDR3 DNA sequence: TGTGCCAGTTCAGGGCGGGGGGATTCAGATACGCAGTATTTT. This sequence encodes CASSGRGDSDTQYF.

This clonotype was seen ten or more times. This chain links TRBV7-8 with TRBJ2-7; D uncertain. The ends were cut back, 4 bases at V and 0 bases at J, with 13 bases in the middle. The CDR3 runs to 15 residues. Germline values: CDR1 SGHVS, CDR2 FQNEAQ. In nucleotides, the CDR3 is TGTGCCAGCAGCTCCCAGGCAACCATCTCCTACGAGCAGTACTTC. It codes for CASSSQATISYEQYF.

This clonotype was observed a few times. The chain recombines TRBV7-9 with TRBJ2-1, with 9 nucleotides matching TRBD1. The germline gives CDR1 SEHNR, CDR2 FQNEAQ (reference sequence). CDR3 length equals 14 residues. V gave up 6 bases and J gave up 2 bases; unmatched junction bases: 2. This CDR3 reads CASRHRGPYNEQFF. The DNA for the CDR3 is TGTGCCAGCAGGCACAGGGGGCCCTACAATGAGCAGTTCTTC.

As concerns this clonotype: This may come from a read error, since a much larger clone is one base off. The chain employs TRBV7-9 and TRBJ2-3; D not resolved. V dropped 2 bases and J dropped 5 bases, with 5 bases sitting between them. Germline V gene sequence: CDR1 SEHNR, CDR2 FQNEAQ (reference sequence). This CDR3 has 12 amino acids. The CDR3, as DNA: TGTGCCAGCAGCTTAACGGAAGATACGCAGTATTTT. Amino acids: CASSLTEDTQYF.

In nucleotides, the CDR3 is TGTGCTAGTGGTTTGGGTGGACAGGGGCCCTACGAGCAGTACTTC. Its protein product is CASGLGGQGPYEQYF. The gene calls are TRBV12-5 and TRBJ2-7; 9 bases match TRBD1. V shed 1 base and J 2 bases; nucleotides not matched to a gene: 3. The CDR3 covers 15 residues. CDR1 LGHNT and CDR2 FRNRAP come from the germline V gene.

The chain joins TRBV6-5 to TRBJ1-6; D might be TRBD1 (6 bases). V was cut by 6 bases and J by 3 bases, with 27 bases left in between. Per the germline V gene, CDR1 is MNHEY and CDR2 is SVGAGI. CDR3 size: 20 residues. CDR3 in amino acids: CASSDYVTGTGIGYNSPLHF. The CDR3 DNA is TGTGCCAGCAGCGATTACGTTACGGGAACAGGGATAGGCTATAATTCACCCCTCCACTTT.

This clonotype was picked up a small number of times. This chain connects TRBV24-1 to TRBJ2-1; D is uncertain. Germline V gene sequence: CDR1 KGHDR, CDR2 SFDVKD. Trimming cost V 2 bases and J 3 bases, with 4 bases left between them. The CDR3 extends over 13 amino acids. CDR3 region: CATSDSDYNEQFF. CDR3 coding DNA: TGTGCCACCAGTGATTCAGACTACAATGAGCAGTTCTTC.

A few counts support this clonotype. J is TRBJ1-1 and V is TRBV7-9; 8 nucleotides agree with TRBD1. Per the germline V gene, CDR1 is SEHNR and CDR2 is FQNEAQ (reference sequence). V trimming: 6 bases; J trimming: 4 bases; junction bases outside the gene matches: 10. The CDR3 is 15 amino acids. CDR3 sequence reads: CASSSGQGNSTEAFF. CDR3 nucleotides: TGTGCCAGCAGTTCCGGACAGGGCAATTCCACTGAAGCTTTCTTT.

V usage is TRBV12-3 or TRBV12-4 and J usage is TRBJ2-5; TRBD1 agrees at 9 bases. V was clipped by 6 bases and J by 5 bases; unmatched bases: 10. The CDR3 contains 15 residues. CDR3 region: CASRQDRGLRETQYF. CDR3 sequence (DNA): TGTGCCAGCAGACAGGACAGGGGCCTCCGGGAGACCCAGTACTTC.

Of note for this clonotype: One end of the junction does not line up with germline, which may come from a read error. V usage is TRBV7-7 and J usage is TRBJ2-2; a possible D gene is TRBD1 (6 bases). The V gene's germline CDR1 is SSHAT and CDR2 FNYEAQ (reference sequence). The CDR3 spans 14 residues. DNA for the CDR3: TGTGCTAGCACCTGGACAGTGAACACCGGGGAGCTGTTTTTT. This gives the protein CASTWTVNTGELFF.

This clonotype has only a few counts. V and J are TRBV19 and TRBJ1-5; no clear D gene. V was clipped by 3 bases and J by 7 bases, with 13 bases between them. The V gene's germline CDR1 is LNHDA and CDR2 SQIVND (reference sequence). CDR3 size: 14 residues. The CDR3 loop reads CASSIWGNNQPQHF. The DNA of the CDR3 is TGTGCCAGTAGTATTTGGGGAAATAACCAGCCCCAGCATTTT.

A few counts support this clonotype. The chain employs TRBV12-5 and TRBJ1-1, with D possibly matching TRBD1 (5 bases). Germline assignment: CDR1 LGHNT and CDR2 FRNRAP. V was clipped by 4 bases and J by 4 bases, with 22 bases between them. This CDR3 contains 17 residues. CDR3 DNA: TGTGCTAGTGGTTGGGGGGGGGAAGGTCTTGGGCGCACTGAAGCTTTCTTT. Translated: CASGWGGEGLGRTEAFF. Drawing the rest from reference TRBV12-5 and TRBJ1-1, the complete variable domain is DARVTQTPRHKVTEMGQEVTMRCQPILGHNTVFWYRQTMMQGLELLAYFRNRAPLDDSGMPKDRFSAEMPDATLATLKIQPSEPRDSAVYFCASGWGGEGLGRTEAFFGQGTRLTVV.

V is TRBV6-6 and J is TRBJ2-2; no clear D. CDR3 length: 14 amino acids. Germline V gene sequence: CDR1 MNHNY, CDR2 SVGAGI (reference sequence). V gave up 6 bases and J gave up 3 bases, with 11 bases separating them. CDR3 nucleotide sequence: TGTGCCAGCAGCACCGGGCCTTACACCGGGGAGCTGTTTTTT. Protein sequence: CASSTGPYTGELFF.

This clonotype was observed a handful of times. The chain couples TRBV27 to TRBJ1-1, with D perhaps matching TRBD1 (6 bases). Germline lookup yields CDR1 MNHEY and CDR2 SMNVEV (reference sequence). The CDR3 runs to 14 residues. V lost 7 bases to trimming and J lost 1 base, with 13 bases between them. CDR3 nucleotides: TGTGCCAGCATCGGCTGGACAGAGAACACTGAAGCTTTCTTT. Its translation is CASIGWTENTEAFF.